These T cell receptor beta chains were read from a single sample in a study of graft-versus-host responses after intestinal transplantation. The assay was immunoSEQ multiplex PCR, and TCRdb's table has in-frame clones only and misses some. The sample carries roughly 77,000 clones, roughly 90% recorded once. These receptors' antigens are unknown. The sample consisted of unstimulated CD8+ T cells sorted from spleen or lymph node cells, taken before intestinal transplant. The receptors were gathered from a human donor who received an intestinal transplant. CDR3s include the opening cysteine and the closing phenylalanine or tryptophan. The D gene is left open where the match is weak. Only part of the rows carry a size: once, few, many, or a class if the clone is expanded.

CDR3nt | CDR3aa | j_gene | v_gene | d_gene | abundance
TGTGCCAGCAGCTTATTGGCGGGCAGCAATCAGCCCCAGCATTTT | CASSLLAGSNQPQHF | TRBJ1-5 | TRBV7-6 | NA | NA
TGTGCCAGCAAACACAGGTTTGCAACTAATGAAAAACTGTTTTTT | CASKHRFATNEKLFF | TRBJ1-4 | TRBV6-5 | NA | once
TGTGCCAAGGGACAGGGAGGGGGGAGGTCCTACGAGCAGTACTTC | CAKGQGGGRSYEQYF | TRBJ2-7 | TRBV6-4 | TRBD1 | NA
TGCAGCGCTGAGGGGCCCGGGACAGGGTATGGCTACACCTTC | CSAEGPGTGYGYTF | TRBJ1-2 | TRBV29-1 | TRBD1 | NA
TGTGCCAGTAGTGCGGGAGGGGAATACGAGCAGTACTTC | CASSAGGEYEQYF | TRBJ2-7 | TRBV19 | TRBD2 | few
TGTGCCAGCAGTGTGACAGGGGGCGAGGTTACGGGCTACACCTTC | CASSVTGGEVTGYTF | TRBJ1-2 | TRBV25-1 | TRBD1 | NA
TGTGCCAGCAGCCACCAGCGGGAGAACTACGAGCAGTACTTC | CASSHQRENYEQYF | TRBJ2-7 | TRBV4-2 | TRBD2 | NA
TGTGCCAGCAGCGTAGTGGGGGCCTCTGGAAACACCATATATTTT | CASSVVGASGNTIYF | TRBJ1-3 | TRBV9 | NA | NA
TGTGCCAGCAGCAGATACAGCTCACAAGAGACCCAGTACTTC | CASSRYSSQETQYF | TRBJ2-5 | TRBV28 | NA | NA
TGTGCCATCAGTGTGAAAGCGGGAGGGAGCACAGATACGCAGTATTTT | CAISVKAGGSTDTQYF | TRBJ2-3 | TRBV10-3 | TRBD2 | NA
TGTGCCAGCAGCGGCGGGTTAAGGCGCTCTGGGGCCAACGTCCTGACTTTC | CASSGGLRRSGANVLTF | TRBJ2-6 | TRBV9 | NA | once
TGTGCCAGCACTCTCAGGGGGCCAGGACTAGCGGGAGGGCCTAACAATGAGCAGTTCTTC | CASTLRGPGLAGGPNNEQFF | TRBJ2-1 | TRBV28 | TRBD2 | once
TGTGCCAGCAGCGTAGGGGCACAGACGATCGAGCAGTTCTTC | CASSVGAQTIEQFF | TRBJ2-1 | TRBV9 | NA | NA
TGTGCCAGCAGTTTTTTAGGACTAGCGGGAGGTGGAGAGACCCAGTACTTC | CASSFLGLAGGGETQYF | TRBJ2-5 | TRBV28 | TRBD2 | NA
TGTGCCAGCAGTTTTGGACAGCGATATGGCTACACCTTC | CASSFGQRYGYTF | TRBJ1-2 | TRBV27 | NA | NA
TGTGCCAGCAGCCCGATGGGGGGGGGAACCGGGGAGCTGTTTTTT | CASSPMGGGTGELFF | TRBJ2-2 | TRBV28 | TRBD2 | once
TGTGCCAGCAGTTACCCCGGAGGGGAGGGCTACACCTTC | CASSYPGGEGYTF | TRBJ1-2 | TRBV6-6 | NA | NA
TGTGCCAGCAGTTTATTCGGGACTAGCTCACCGAGGTGGCAGTTCTTC | CASSLFGTSSPRWQFF | TRBJ2-1 | TRBV27 | TRBD2 | NA
TGTGCCAGCAGCCATACGGCTAACTATGGCTACACCTTC | CASSHTANYGYTF | TRBJ1-2 | TRBV14 | NA | NA
TGTGCCAGCAGCTTGGGGGGGGACAGGGGTTATGACTACACCTTC | CASSLGGDRGYDYTF | TRBJ1-2 | TRBV5-4 | TRBD1 | NA
TGTGCCAGCAGCCCCCCGGACAGGGGCGGTGAAAAACTGTTTTTT | CASSPPDRGGEKLFF | TRBJ1-4 | TRBV28 | TRBD1 | NA
TGCAGTGCTACGTACGAGCAGTACTTC | CSATYEQYF | TRBJ2-7 | TRBV20-1 | NA | NA
TGTGCCAGCAGCTTAAACGGGTATATGGAGACCCAGTACTTC | CASSLNGYMETQYF | TRBJ2-5 | TRBV7-3 | NA | NA
TGTGCCAGCAGCTCCGATCCGGGACTATACAATGAGCAGTTCTTC | CASSSDPGLYNEQFF | TRBJ2-1 | TRBV5-6 | TRBD2 | few